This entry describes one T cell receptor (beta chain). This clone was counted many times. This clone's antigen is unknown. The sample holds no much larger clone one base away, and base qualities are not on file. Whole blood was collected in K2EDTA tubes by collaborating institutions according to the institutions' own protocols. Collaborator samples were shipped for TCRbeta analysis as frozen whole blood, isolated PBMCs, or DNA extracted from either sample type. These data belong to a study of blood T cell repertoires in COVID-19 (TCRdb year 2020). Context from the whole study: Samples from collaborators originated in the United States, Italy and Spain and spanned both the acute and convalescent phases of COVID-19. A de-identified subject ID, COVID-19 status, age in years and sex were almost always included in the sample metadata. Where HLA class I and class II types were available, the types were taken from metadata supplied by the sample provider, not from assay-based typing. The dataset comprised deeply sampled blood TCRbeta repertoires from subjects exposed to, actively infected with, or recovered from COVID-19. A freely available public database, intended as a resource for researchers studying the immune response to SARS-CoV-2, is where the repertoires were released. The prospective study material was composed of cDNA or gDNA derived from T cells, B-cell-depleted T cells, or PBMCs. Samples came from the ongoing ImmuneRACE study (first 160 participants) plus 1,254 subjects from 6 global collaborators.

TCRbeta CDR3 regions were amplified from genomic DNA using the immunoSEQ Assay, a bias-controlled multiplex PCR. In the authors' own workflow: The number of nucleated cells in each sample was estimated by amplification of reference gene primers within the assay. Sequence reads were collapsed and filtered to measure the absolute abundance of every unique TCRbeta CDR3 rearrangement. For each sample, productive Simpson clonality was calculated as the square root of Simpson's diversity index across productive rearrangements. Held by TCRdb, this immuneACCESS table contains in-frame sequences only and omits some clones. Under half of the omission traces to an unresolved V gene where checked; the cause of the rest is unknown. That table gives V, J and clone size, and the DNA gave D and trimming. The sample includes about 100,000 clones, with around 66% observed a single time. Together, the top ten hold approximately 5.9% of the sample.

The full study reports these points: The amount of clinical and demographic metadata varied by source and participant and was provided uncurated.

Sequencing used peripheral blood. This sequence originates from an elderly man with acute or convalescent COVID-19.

The CDR3 corresponds to CASSLKLAGEKYF. The bases are TGTGCCAGCAGCTTAAAATTAGCGGGAGAGAAATACTTC. The sequence is built from TRBV7-6 and TRBJ2-7; 9 of the junction bases match TRBD2. The CDR3 runs 13 amino acids, cysteine and phenylalanine included. Only CDR3 DNA remains: 39 bases, in frame from the first base. CDR1 SGHVS and CDR2 FNYEAQ are derived from the germline V gene. Trimming removed 2 bases from V and 13 bases from J; the gene matches leave 9 bases unexplained.